This entry features one T cell receptor (beta chain) sequence. This entry comes from a study of T cell changes during pregnancy in multiple sclerosis. Using immunoSEQ multiplex PCR, the repertoire was profiled, and TCRdb retains in-frame clones only, with some absent. Among 100,000 or so clones listed, around 92% were seen once. The CDR3 length is 17 residues. Germline trimming cut 0 bases from V and 5 bases from J; bases unmatched to any gene: 7. From germline, CDR1 is SGHDT and CDR2 YYEEEE. This TCR derives from a female donor with multiple sclerosis, enrolled in a pregnancy study. Sequenced here: peripheral blood, sampled after pregnancy. The V and J genes are TRBV5-6 and TRBJ2-2; 10 positions agree with TRBD2. CDR3 protein: CASSLGLAGVGTGELFF. DNA of the CDR3: TGTGCCAGCAGCTTGGGGCTAGCGGGAGTAGGGACCGGGGAGCTGTTTTTT.